This T cell receptor (beta chain) was sequenced during a study of OX40 agonist ivuxolimab in advanced cancers. Concerning the study at large: The costimulatory receptor OX40 (CD134) was targeted by ivuxolimab, a fully human IgG2 agonistic monoclonal antibody. Intravenous ivuxolimab was administered to patients every 2 weeks at six dose levels: 0.01, 0.1, 0.3, 1.5, 3 and 10 mg/kg. Among the roughly 50 dose-escalation patients, about 20 had hepatocellular carcinoma, 15 melanoma, 9 renal cell carcinoma and 9 head and neck cancer. The dose-escalation cohort was around 83% male with a mean age of about 60 years, ranging from about 20 to 80. Prior anti-PD-1, anti-PD-L1 or anti-CTLA-4 therapy was permitted, and roughly two fifths of dose-escalation patients had received checkpoint inhibitors. Partial responses were achieved by three dose-escalation patients, of whom one had hepatocellular carcinoma and two had cutaneous melanoma. The point of sequencing TCRbeta in the periphery was to test whether ivuxolimab changed TCR sequence diversity and drove clonal T-cell expansion. The paper covers the monotherapy dose-escalation part of the phase I ivuxolimab trial, which included N = 52 patients. General findings and caveats noted by the study authors: Low levels of normalized T-cell clonal expansion were also seen in some nonresponding patients. In the 0.1-3.0 mg/kg groups, partial responders were among the patients with the lowest normalized peripheral clonal expansion, particularly in CD8+ T cells. At doses from 0.1 to 3.0 mg/kg, clonal expansion was seen in both CD4+ and CD8+ blood T cells between baseline and week 6. After ivuxolimab, more expanded clones were found on average in CD8+ T cells than in CD4+ T cells. Antigen specificity was not determined for the clonally expanded peripheral T cells.

The trial excluded patients who had a history of autoimmune disease or were on systemic immunosuppression. Peripheral blood for TCR sequencing was drawn from every dose cohort at baseline, at cycle 4 day 1 and at cycle 7 day 1. The samples were drawn from a first-in-human, open-label, multicenter phase I dose-escalation trial of ivuxolimab. Adults with locally advanced or metastatic melanoma, renal cell carcinoma, hepatocellular carcinoma or head and neck squamous cell carcinoma were enrolled in the trial. CD4+ and CD8+ T cells were sorted separately from peripheral blood before TCR sequencing. Genomic DNA was extracted from sorted cells for sequencing of the TCRbeta CDR3 region. TCRbeta CDR3 regions were sequenced using the immunoSEQ Assay. TCRdb holds this immuneACCESS table with in-frame rearrangements only. Some clones are missing; in checked studies, unresolved V genes explain under half, and the rest has no known cause. The table for this sample lists about 83,000 clones; roughly 80% of them were counted only once. The top ten hold approximately 7.4% of the sample.

As concerns this clone: The antigen it recognizes is unknown. No much larger clone exists at a distance of one base, and base qualities are not known.

At the junction V is shortened by 5 bases and J by 6 bases; bases outside the gene matches: 8. From the germline V gene, CDR1 is SGHNT and CDR2 is YENEEA. The CDR3 starts with the cysteine, ends with the phenylalanine, and has 15 residues. Only CDR3 DNA remains: 45 bases, in frame from the first base. The material was CD4+ or CD8+ T cells sorted from blood, obtained in a trial of the OX40 agonist ivuxolimab. The clonotype comes from an adult with an advanced solid tumor such as melanoma, head and neck, liver or kidney cancer. The rearranged segments are TRBV11-3 and TRBJ2-1, with 9 bases in between that match TRBD1. The CDR3 in this case is CASSERQGVFNEQFF. The DNA reads as follows: TGTGCCAGCAGCGAGCGACAGGGGGTATTCAATGAGCAGTTCTTC.